This TCR beta chain was identified in a study of beta chain features in type 1 diabetes. Every isolated RNA sample was fully reverse transcribed, so sequencing captured expressed TCRB transcripts. The protocol was immunoSEQ multiplex PCR, while the TCRdb copy is restricted to in-frame clones and leaves out a portion. Here the sample spans about 240,000 clones, about 15% being singletons. Findings and caveats of the study: People with Type 1 diabetes carried modestly yet significantly shorter TCRB CDR3s in all four CD4+ subsets.

Turning to this clone: Its target is not known.

The sequenced material came from naive CD4+ T cells from blood. The sequence came from a man younger than 40 with type 1 diabetes.

CDR3 in amino acids: CASSPKGRGEETQYF. The CDR3 DNA sequence: TGTGCCAGCAGCCCAAAGGGGCGCGGGGAAGAGACCCAGTACTTC. J is TRBJ2-5 and V is TRBV14; possibly TRBD2 for D (6 bases). Trimming cost V 4 bases and J 3 bases, with 15 bases left between them. The CDR3 consists of 15 residues. Germline V gene sequence: CDR1 SGHDN, CDR2 FVKESK.